These T cell receptor beta chains were read from a single sample in a study of T cells in Graves' hyperthyroidism and ophthalmopathy. TCRdb independently ran MiXCR on the multiplex PCR reads; one entry per CDR3 protein. The profile shows approximately 620,000 distinct CDR3 sequences, about a sixth of them singletons. The sequencing input was blood. The source of these receptors is a woman in her thirties or forties with Graves' ophthalmopathy. The CDR3 runs from the conserved cysteine through the conserved F or W. The order of the fields is D gene, V gene, clone size, J gene, CDR3 DNA, CDR3 protein. D genes are given only for firm matches. Only some rows state a clone size, as once, few, many or a class for expanded clones.

>-|TRBV3-1|many|TRBJ2-3
TGTGCCAGCAGCCACTGGGGCGGTAGCGGAGATACGCAGTATTTT
CASSHWGGSGDTQYF
>-|TRBV30|many|TRBJ1-2
TGTGCCTGGAGAGACAGCAAGAGCTATGGCTACACCTTC
CAWRDSKSYGYTF
>-|TRBV5-1|few|TRBJ1-3
TGCGCCAGCAGCGTTGGGGCCCTCTCTGGAAACACCATATATTTT
CASSVGALSGNTIYF
>TRBD1|TRBV7-3|-|TRBJ1-1
TGTGCCAGCAGCTTAACACTTCTGACAGGGGGATTCACTGAAGCTTTCTTT
CASSLTLLTGGFTEAFF
>TRBD1|TRBV13|-|TRBJ1-3
TGTGCCAGCAGACCGGACAGGGCGGGAAACACCATATATTTT
CASRPDRAGNTIYF
>TRBD1|TRBV12-3/TRBV12-4|-|TRBJ1-1
TGTGCCAGCACCAAGGGACAGGGGGATACTGAAGCTTTCTTT
CASTKGQGDTEAFF
>-|TRBV18|-|TRBJ2-1
TGTGCCAGCTCACCACCTGAACACTCCATGGGCTACAATGAGCAGTTCTTC
CASSPPEHSMGYNEQFF
>TRBD2|TRBV3-1|many|TRBJ2-1
TGTGCCAGCAGCCGGACTAGCGGGACAGGCAATGAGCAGTTCTTC
CASSRTSGTGNEQFF
>-|TRBV3-1|many|TRBJ2-3
TGTGCCAGCAGCCAGAATCAGGGAAAGCTAGCAGATACGCAGTATTTT
CASSQNQGKLADTQYF
>TRBD2|TRBV6-6|-|TRBJ2-7
TGTGCCAGCAGTTACTCGATGGAGCGGGAGGGCTACGAGCAGTACTTC
CASSYSMEREGYEQYF
>-|TRBV11-2|many|TRBJ1-1
TGTGCCAGCAGCTTAGAGGGAGGGTTCGGCACCGAAGCTTTCTTT
CASSLEGGFGTEAFF
>-|TRBV6-5|few|TRBJ2-7
TGTGCCAGCAGTTACTCAGGGGGGCATAGGTCCTACGAGCAGTACTTC
CASSYSGGHRSYEQYF
>TRBD2|TRBV6-1|few|TRBJ2-1
TGTGCCTCCGGGACTAGCAGCTTTCGTCGCTACAATGAGCAGTTCTTC
CASGTSSFRRYNEQFF
>-|TRBV6-2/TRBV6-3|-|TRBJ2-2
TGTGCCAGCAGTTACCGAAGTCCAAGACAAGCGAACACCGGGGAGCTGTTTTTT
CASSYRSPRQANTGELFF
>TRBD1|TRBV7-9|-|TRBJ1-2
TGTGCCAGCAGCTTAAGGGACAGGGGCGGGAATGGCTACACCTTC
CASSLRDRGGNGYTF
>-|TRBV10-3|many|TRBJ1-1
TGTGCCATCAGTGCGACAGGAGAGAACACTGAAGCTTTCTTT
CAISATGENTEAFF
>-|TRBV2|many|TRBJ2-1
TGTGCCAGCAGCCCCTCGCGGGCTCACAATGAGCAGTTCTTC
CASSPSRAHNEQFF
>TRBD2|TRBV7-9|-|TRBJ2-7
TGTGCCAGCAGCTCTCCGGGGAGGACTAGCGCGAGCTCCTACGAGCAGTACTTC
CASSSPGRTSASSYEQYF
>-|TRBV19|-|TRBJ1-3
TGTGCCAGTAGTATACAGTCGGACGGCGGAAACACCATATATTTT
CASSIQSDGGNTIYF
>TRBD1|TRBV19|-|TRBJ2-7
TGTGCCAGTAGTGTTCCCTCAGGACAGGGGACCCACGAGCAGTACTTC
CASSVPSGQGTHEQYF
>-|TRBV28|-|TRBJ2-1
TGTGCCAGCAGCACCCTCGGAGCGGAGGGGCACAATGAGCAGTTCTTC
CASSTLGAEGHNEQFF
>TRBD2|TRBV2|-|TRBJ2-7
TGTGCCAGCAGTGTAAGGCTAGCGGGAGCCGGCCCCTACGAGCAGTACTTC
CASSVRLAGAGPYEQYF
>TRBD2|TRBV20-1|many|TRBJ2-7
TGCAGTGCTTCGCCTCCGGGACTAGCGGGAAACTACGAGCAGTACTTC
CSASPPGLAGNYEQYF
>-|TRBV12-3/TRBV12-4|many|TRBJ2-5
TGTGCCAGCAGTTTTTGGGGGGCGGAAGAGACCCAGTACTTC
CASSFWGAEETQYF
>-|TRBV2|many|TRBJ1-2
TGTGCCAGCACGATTCAGGCAGCTAACTATGGCTACACCTTC
CASTIQAANYGYTF
>TRBD1|TRBV18|few|TRBJ1-3
TGTGCCAGCTCACTCGCCAGGGGGACCTCTGGAAACACCATATATTTT
CASSLARGTSGNTIYF
>-|TRBV7-8|-|TRBJ2-3
TGTGCCAGCAGCTTAGTTCCCGGTTTTGCAGATACGCAGTATTTT
CASSLVPGFADTQYF
>TRBD1|TRBV10-2|many|TRBJ2-1
TGCGCCAGCGCGACAAACAGGGGGCCGGTTTCGTGGGAGCAGTTCTTC
CASATNRGPVSWEQFF
>-|TRBV9|-|TRBJ2-5
TGTGCCAGCAGCGTAGGTGTTAGGACCCAACCCGGAGAGACCCAGTACTTC
CASSVGVRTQPGETQYF
>-|TRBV2|many|TRBJ1-6
TGTGCCAGCAGTGAAGTCGGTTCACCCCTCCACTTT
CASSEVGSPLHF
>TRBD1|TRBV20-1|few|TRBJ2-2
TGCAGTGCTAGGGTGGACAGGGCAAGACAGGGGAAGATCGGGGAGCTGTTTTTT
CSARVDRARQGKIGELFF
>-|TRBV3-1|many|TRBJ1-1
TGTGCCAGCAGCTCCAAGGGGTTAGAAGCTTTCTTT
CASSSKGLEAFF
>-|TRBV2|-|TRBJ2-1
TGTGCCAGCATGCGCGGGCTCTCCTACAATGAGCAGTTCTTC
CASMRGLSYNEQFF
>-|TRBV11-2|few|TRBJ1-5
TGTGCCAGCAGCTCAGGGTTGACAGGCCAGCCCCAGCATTTT
CASSSGLTGQPQHF
>-|TRBV7-9|many|TRBJ2-7
TGTGCCAGCAGCTTAGGGGGGACAAACACCTACGAGCAGTACTTC
CASSLGGTNTYEQYF
>TRBD1|TRBV15|-|TRBJ1-1
TGTGCCACCAGCAGAGGTGGACAGGGGGAAAAGGGATACACTGAAGCTTTCTTT
CATSRGGQGEKGYTEAFF
>-|TRBV29-1|-|TRBJ1-2
TGCAGCGCCGAAGCCGGGGGGCGGGGGGCGCGTGGCTACACCTTC
CSAEAGGRGARGYTF
>-|TRBV6-1|few|TRBJ2-3
TGTGCCAGCAGTGTGGGACGGAACACAGATACGCAGTATTTT
CASSVGRNTDTQYF
>TRBD1|TRBV29-1|few|TRBJ1-1
TGCAGCGTTTCTCGACAGGGAGGGGGCACTGAAGCTTTCTTT
CSVSRQGGGTEAFF
>-|TRBV3-1|few|TRBJ2-6
TGTGCCAGCAGCCTAGGGTACGTCTCTGGGGCCAACGTCCTGACTTTC
CASSLGYVSGANVLTF
>TRBD1|TRBV5-5|many|TRBJ2-7
TGTGCCAGCAGCTTCAGGACAGGGCCCTCCTACGAGCAGTACTTC
CASSFRTGPSYEQYF